This record looks at one T cell receptor beta chain sequence and its context. TCRdb's table, derived via immunoSEQ multiplex PCR, lists solely in-frame clones and lacks some. The repertoire holds about 190,000 clones, with about 85% as singletons. The germline V gene has CDR1 SNHLY and CDR2 FYNNEI. V lost 4 bases and J lost 4; bases outside the gene matches: 3. The CDR3 is 13 residues long. This entry comes from a study of blood T cell repertoires in COVID-19. About the research overall: Samples taken during acute and convalescent COVID-19 were collected in the United States, Italy and Spain.

Specimen: peripheral blood. This TCR was recovered from a man aged 65 to 79 with active or convalescent COVID-19. The chain links TRBV2 to TRBJ2-5; TRBD1 agrees at 7 bases. In DNA, the CDR3 is TGTGCCAGCAGTGGACAGGGCGGAGAGACCCAGTACTTC. Amino acids: CASSGQGGETQYF.